The 25 T cell receptor beta chains given below trace back to one sample, sequenced in a study of T-cell memory formation after mild COVID-19. TCRdb re-called the 5' RACE reads with MiXCR, one entry per CDR3 protein. The sample yields under 300,000 distinct CDR3 sequences, over 7% seen once. Material: PBMCs or a T cell subset sorted from them (not recorded which). The source is a man aged 18 to 35 who had mild COVID-19 (a few samples of this study predate the infection). Cell type and time point are not known.

This clonotype showed up just a few times. The chain has TRBV5-1 and TRBJ2-1, with TRBD2 matching over 8 bases. V trimming: 4 bases; J trimming: 5 bases; junction bases outside the gene matches: 11. From germline, CDR1 is SGHRS and CDR2 YFSETQ. CDR3 length: 16 residues. CDR3 DNA sequence: TGCGCCAGCAGCCTCCCCGCGGGGGGTGCTCACAATGAGCAGTTCTTC. Translating it yields CASSLPAGGAHNEQFF.

This clonotype was detected ten times or more. The rearrangement uses TRBV3-1 and TRBJ2-5; 9 nucleotides align to TRBD2. V lost 1 base, J lost 2 bases, and 5 bases stayed unmatched. Germline CDR1 and CDR2: LGHDT and YNNKEL (reference sequence). The length of the CDR3 is 16 residues. The CDR3 DNA is TGTGCCAGCAGCCAAGTCCTAGCGGGGTTGCAAGAGACCCAGTACTTC. It codes for CASSQVLAGLQETQYF.

In this sample, this clonotype turned up a few times. The rearrangement links TRBV3-1 to TRBJ2-3, with a tentative D call TRBD1 (5 bases). Trimming removed 5 bases at V and 6 bases at J, with 15 bases between. The CDR3 sequence is 14 residues long. Germline CDR1 and CDR2: LGHDT and YNNKEL (reference sequence). The CDR3 coding sequence is TGTGCCAGCAGCGCTACGACAGTGGATGATACGCAGTATTTT. Translation gives CASSATTVDDTQYF.

This clonotype was observed many times. The CDR3 sequence: CASRTTGGFQETQYF. The CDR3 coding sequence is TGTGCCAGCAGGACCACAGGAGGCTTCCAAGAGACCCAGTACTTC. This chain joins TRBV7-2 and TRBJ2-5; perhaps D is TRBD1 or TRBD2 (5 bases each). Germline V gene lookup returns CDR1 SGHTA and CDR2 FQGNSA. Trimming removed 6 bases at V and 1 base at J, with 15 bases between. The CDR3 contains 15 residues.

V gene TRBV6-5 combines with J gene TRBJ2-1; unclear D gene. The CDR3 covers 13 residues. V lost 2 bases to trimming and J lost 10 bases, with 12 bases between them. The germline V gene has CDR1 MNHEY and CDR2 SVGAGI. DNA for the CDR3: TGTGCCAGCAGTTACCAAGGTAGCCGGGAGCAGTTCTTC. It is translated as CASSYQGSREQFF.

The chain links TRBV28 to TRBJ1-3; D remains ambiguous. This CDR3 has 12 residues. V was clipped by 7 bases and J by 9 bases, with 13 bases between them. Germline loops: CDR1 MDHEN, CDR2 SYDVKM. CDR3 amino acids: CASIPSEGTIYF. CDR3 in DNA: TGTGCCAGCATCCCCTCGGAAGGCACCATATATTTT.

This clonotype has more than one count but fewer than ten. The rearrangement links TRBV6-5 to TRBJ2-7; D is possibly TRBD1 or TRBD2 (5 bases each). CDR1 is MNHEY and CDR2 is SVGAGI in the germline V gene. Trimming removed 0 bases from V and 3 bases from J, with 12 bases in between. CDR3 size: 15 residues. The CDR3 sequence: CASSYSRLGVYEQYF. In DNA form, the CDR3 reads TGTGCCAGCAGTTACTCTCGGCTGGGGGTCTACGAGCAGTACTTC.

This clonotype has only one observation. The chain has TRBV12-3 or TRBV12-4 and TRBJ1-4, with D maybe TRBD1 (6 bases). This CDR3 spans 13 amino acids. Trimming pared 6 bases from V and 8 bases from J, leaving 13 bases between. CDR3 in amino acids: CASRYTGQEKLFF. CDR3 nucleotides: TGTGCCAGCAGGTACACAGGGCAGGAAAAACTGTTTTTT.

This chain uses TRBV6-6 with TRBJ2-7, with TRBD1 matching over 10 bases. CDR3 size: 13 residues. V lost 6 bases, J lost 6 bases, and 5 bases stayed unmatched. Germline-derived CDR1 and CDR2 are MNHNY and SVGAGI (reference sequence). This CDR3 reads CASRRDRGSEQYV. The CDR3 nucleotides are TGTGCCAGCAGACGGGACAGGGGAAGCGAGCAGTACGTC.

This clonotype has at least ten counts. The chain employs TRBV6-5 and TRBJ1-5; a possible D gene is TRBD1 (6 bases). V was clipped by 6 bases and J by 2 bases, with 8 bases between them. CDR1 MNHEY and CDR2 SVGAGI come from the germline V gene. The length of the CDR3 is 13 residues. The DNA for the CDR3 is TGTGCCAGCAGCTACAGGGGCAATCAGCCCCAGCATTTT. This codes for CASSYRGNQPQHF.

The chain carries TRBV4-3 and TRBJ1-2, with D maybe TRBD1 (5 bases). Germline lookup yields CDR1 LGHNA and CDR2 YSLEER. Trimming removed 1 base from V and 4 bases from J, with 7 bases in between. This CDR3 has 13 residues. This CDR3 reads CASSQVGGYGYTF. As DNA, the CDR3 is TGCGCCAGCAGCCAAGTTGGGGGCTATGGCTACACCTTC.

This clonotype occurred a few times. The chain employs TRBV27 and TRBJ2-3; TRBD1 might be the D (5 bases). The CDR3 runs 15 residues. The germline V gene has CDR1 MNHEY and CDR2 SMNVEV (reference sequence). The V gene lost 2 bases and the J gene lost 4 bases, with 13 bases spanning the gap. In DNA, the CDR3 is TGTGCCAGCAGTTTAACTCAGGGTGGCGCAGATACGCAGTATTTT. Its protein is CASSLTQGGADTQYF.

This clonotype appeared a few times. The chain uses TRBV9 and TRBJ2-1; D may be TRBD1 (6 bases). The CDR3 spans 15 residues. V was pared by 3 bases and J by 8 bases, with 18 bases between. Per the germline V gene, CDR1 is SGDLS and CDR2 is YYNGEE. The CDR3 nucleotides read TGTGCCAGCAGCGGGAGTCCACAGGGAGAGGATGAGCAGTTCTTC. Its protein is CASSGSPQGEDEQFF.

J is TRBJ1-1 and V is TRBV4-2; D is unclear. Germline loops: CDR1 LGHNA, CDR2 YNFKEQ. The V end was cut by 0 bases, the J end by 3 bases, with 8 bases between. The CDR3 loop spans 14 amino acids. In DNA, the CDR3 is TGTGCCAGCAGCCAAGAGGTCAGTTACACTGAAGCTTTCTTT. It codes for CASSQEVSYTEAFF.

The CDR3 sequence is CATSERDEQFF. The CDR3, as DNA: TGTGCCACCAGTGAAAGGGATGAGCAGTTCTTC. The chain employs TRBV24-1 and TRBJ2-1; D gene ambiguous. The V and J ends lost 4 bases and 8 bases respectively, with 5 bases between them. The CDR3 runs to 11 residues. CDR1 and CDR2 from the germline V gene are KGHDR and SFDVKD.

The table lists this clonotype with a few counts. The chain combines TRBV6-5 with TRBJ2-5; D ambiguous. The germline gives CDR1 MNHEY, CDR2 SVGAGI. This CDR3 region has 14 residues. The germline V and J ends were trimmed by 1 base and 4 bases, with 10 bases remaining between them. This chain's CDR3 is CASSYLGMGETQYF. The DNA for the CDR3 is TGTGCCAGCAGTTACTTGGGTATGGGAGAGACCCAGTACTTC.

The J gene is TRBJ2-2, the V gene TRBV5-8, with D possibly matching TRBD2 (5 bases). CDR1 is SGHTS and CDR2 is YDEGEE in the germline V gene. The V end lost 1 base, the J end lost 1 base, and 11 bases lay between the germline ends. The CDR3 is 16 residues long. CDR3 in amino acids: CASSLSLGRNTGELFF. For the CDR3, the DNA is TGTGCCAGCAGCTTGTCCTTAGGGAGGAACACCGGGGAGCTGTTTTTT. The whole variable domain, filled in from reference TRBV5-8 and TRBJ2-2, reads EAGVTQSPTHLIKTRGQQATLRCSPISGHTSVYWYQQALGLGLQFLLWYDEGEERNRGNFPPRFSGRQFPNYSSELNVNALELEDSALYLCASSLSLGRNTGELFFGEGSRLTVL.

This clonotype appeared many times. V and J are TRBV12-3 or TRBV12-4 and TRBJ2-1; no definite D call. The CDR3 is 12 residues long. V was pared by 2 bases and J by 6 bases, with 5 bases between. CDR3 in DNA: TGTGCCAGCAGTTTATTCAGCAATGAGCAGTTCTTC. Translating it yields CASSLFSNEQFF.

The rearrangement uses TRBV7-9 and TRBJ2-5, with 8 bases matching TRBD1. Unmatched junction bases numbered 18, after V lost 7 bases and J lost 2 bases. CDR3 size: 18 residues. Germline V gene lookup returns CDR1 SEHNR and CDR2 FQNEAQ (reference sequence). The CDR3 loop is CASTRGPGTGAVQETQYF. The CDR3, as DNA: TGTGCCAGCACCCGGGGACCGGGGACAGGAGCCGTACAAGAGACCCAGTACTTC.

The CDR3 nucleotides are TGTGCCAGCAGCTCGACCAGCGGGACTACTTACAATGAGCAGTTCTTC. Its translation: CASSSTSGTTYNEQFF. The rearrangement links TRBV5-6 to TRBJ2-1; TRBD2 agrees at 7 bases. Germline CDR1 is SGHDT and CDR2 is YYEEEE. CDR3 size: 16 residues. V trimming: 3 bases; J trimming: 4 bases; junction bases outside the gene matches: 10.

This clonotype came up a few times. This chain connects TRBV6-2 or TRBV6-3 to TRBJ2-1, with D hard to call. Trimming stripped 4 bases from V and 5 bases from J, with 15 bases between. CDR3 size: 15 residues. Germline CDR1 reads MNHEY; CDR2 reads SVGEGT. CDR3 region: CASSSGSPTNNEQFF. CDR3 DNA sequence: TGTGCCAGCAGTTCCGGGTCCCCTACTAACAATGAGCAGTTCTTC.

The chain combines TRBV7-8 with TRBJ2-5; perhaps TRBD2 as D (6 bases). The CDR3 contains 17 residues. Looked up from germline, CDR1 is SGHVS and CDR2 is FQNEAQ. V shed 0 bases and J shed 1 base, with 15 bases lying between them. The CDR3 spells CASSLAPRLTSQETQYF. The CDR3 DNA follows: TGTGCCAGCAGCTTAGCCCCCCGACTGACTAGCCAAGAGACCCAGTACTTC.

The chain combines TRBV4-1 with TRBJ1-1; 10 positions match TRBD1. Unmatched junction bases numbered 0, after V lost 1 base and J lost 1 base. Germline CDR1 and CDR2: MGHRA and YSYEKL. This CDR3 has 15 amino acids. The CDR3 region is CASSQGQGANTEAFF. The DNA for the CDR3 is TGCGCCAGCAGCCAAGGACAGGGGGCGAACACTGAAGCTTTCTTT.

In this sample, this clonotype turned up a few times. The CDR3 reads CASSKISDANYGYTF. CDR3 nucleotide sequence: TGTGCCAGCAGCAAAATTTCGGACGCGAACTATGGCTACACCTTC. The chain has TRBV9 and TRBJ1-2; D is unclear. The CDR3 runs 15 residues. The ends were cut back, 4 bases at V and 2 bases at J, with 15 bases in the middle. The germline V gene has CDR1 SGDLS and CDR2 YYNGEE. Full variable domain (remainder filled in from reference TRBV9 and TRBJ1-2): DSGVTQTPKHLITATGQRVTLRCSPRSGDLSVYWYQQSLDQGLQFLIQYYNGEERAKGNILERFSAQQFPDLHSELNLSSLELGDSALYFCASSKISDANYGYTFGSGTRLTVV.

A few counts support this clonotype. The rearrangement links TRBV6-1 to TRBJ1-1, with 8 bases that match TRBD1. Trimming at V came to 4 bases and at J to 5 bases, leaving 3 bases not matched to a gene. The germline CDR1 and CDR2 sequences are MNHNS and SASEGT. This CDR3 spans 13 amino acids. CDR3: CASSGTGRTEAFF. As DNA, the CDR3 is TGTGCCAGCAGTGGGACAGGGAGGACTGAAGCTTTCTTT.